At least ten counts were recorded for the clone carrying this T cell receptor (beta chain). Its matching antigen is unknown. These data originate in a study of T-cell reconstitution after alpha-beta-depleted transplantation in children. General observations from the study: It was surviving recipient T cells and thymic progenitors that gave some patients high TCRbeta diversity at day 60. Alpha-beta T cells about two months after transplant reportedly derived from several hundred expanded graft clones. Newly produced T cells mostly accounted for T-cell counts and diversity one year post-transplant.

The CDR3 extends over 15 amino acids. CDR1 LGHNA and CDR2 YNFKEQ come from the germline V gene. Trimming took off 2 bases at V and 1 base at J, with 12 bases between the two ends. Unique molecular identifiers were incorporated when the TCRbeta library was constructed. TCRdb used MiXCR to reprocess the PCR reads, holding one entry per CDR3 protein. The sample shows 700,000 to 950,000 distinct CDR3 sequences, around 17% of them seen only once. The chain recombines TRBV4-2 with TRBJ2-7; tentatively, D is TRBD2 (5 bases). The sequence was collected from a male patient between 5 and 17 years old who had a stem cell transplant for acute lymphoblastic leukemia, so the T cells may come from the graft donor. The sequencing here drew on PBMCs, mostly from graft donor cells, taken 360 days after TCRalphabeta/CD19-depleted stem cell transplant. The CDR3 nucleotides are TGTGCCAGCAGCCAACAGCTACTAGTATCCTACGAGCAGTACTTC. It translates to CASSQQLLVSYEQYF.